A selection of T cell receptor beta chains follows, all from one sample in a study of beta chain features in type 1 diabetes. Sequencing was performed with immunoSEQ multiplex PCR; in TCRdb, only in-frame clones are kept and a portion is missing. The data show about 660,000 clones, with more than 12% seen just once and 0.035% to 0.045% held by the top ten. The sequenced material came from naive CD4+ T cells from blood. The receptors were gathered from a man aged 18 to 35 with type 1 diabetes. Each CDR3 is given with its conserved first and last residue. D genes are given only for firm matches. Clone size is given for some rows only: seen once, a few or many times, or a class if the clone is expanded.

cdr3_aa cdr3_nt clone_size j_call v_call d_call
CASSSQQQETQYF TGCGCCAGCAGCTCACAGCAGCAAGAGACCCAGTACTTC few TRBJ2-5 TRBV5-1 -
CASSWGRAQETQYF TGTGCCAGCAGTTGGGGTAGAGCACAAGAGACCCAGTACTTC - TRBJ2-5 TRBV6-5 -
CASWVGIGYGYTF TGTGCCAGCTGGGTGGGGATCGGCTATGGCTACACCTTC - TRBJ1-2 TRBV2 -
CASSEQRGFYEQYF TGTGCCAGCAGTGAACAGCGGGGTTTCTACGAGCAGTACTTC few TRBJ2-7 TRBV2 TRBD2
CAWSAGPSLGQPQHF TGTGCCTGGAGTGCGGGGCCTTCTCTGGGGCAGCCCCAGCATTTT few TRBJ1-5 TRBV30 -
CSVEYGFGARYEQYF TGCAGCGTTGAATATGGATTCGGGGCAAGATACGAGCAGTACTTC - TRBJ2-7 TRBV29-1 -
CASSHLQRGEEKLFF TGCGCCAGCAGCCATCTCCAACGGGGAGAGGAAAAACTGTTTTTT few TRBJ1-4 TRBV4-1 -
CASSLTTSGRSKTQYF TGTGCCAGCAGCCTTACGACTAGCGGGAGGTCTAAGACCCAGTACTTC - TRBJ2-5 TRBV11-2 TRBD2
CSTWDGGYTF TGCAGTACCTGGGACGGAGGCTACACCTTC few TRBJ1-2 TRBV20-1 -
CASTQTGSYGYTF TGTGCCAGCACCCAGACAGGGTCCTATGGCTACACCTTC few TRBJ1-2 TRBV6-1 TRBD1
CASSSSNRGYIQYF TGTGCCAGCAGTTCATCGAACAGGGGTTACATTCAGTACTTC - TRBJ2-4 TRBV6-5 TRBD1
CASRPGLAGGAEQFF TGTGCCAGCAGGCCGGGACTAGCGGGAGGCGCGGAGCAGTTCTTC few TRBJ2-1 TRBV6-5 TRBD2
CASSHYSGSSDYEQYF TGTGCCAGCTCACACTATAGCGGGAGTTCAGACTACGAGCAGTACTTC - TRBJ2-7 TRBV18 TRBD2
CASSKQGAGEQYF TGTGCCAGCAGCAAACAGGGGGCAGGTGAGCAGTACTTC - TRBJ2-7 TRBV6-6 TRBD1
CASSYSIFQGGYTF TGTGCCAGCAGTTACTCCATCTTCCAGGGTGGCTACACCTTC few TRBJ1-2 TRBV6-5 -
CASSYRGEPYNEQFF TGTGCCAGCAGTTACCGGGGGGAACCCTACAATGAGCAGTTCTTC few TRBJ2-1 TRBV6-5 TRBD2
CASSPGGSVQETQYF TGTGCCAGCAGCCCCGGCGGGAGTGTCCAAGAGACCCAGTACTTC few TRBJ2-5 TRBV7-9 TRBD2
CAFGRGPTYNEQFF TGTGCCTTCGGGCGGGGGCCAACCTACAATGAGCAGTTCTTC few TRBJ2-1 TRBV7-9 -